This T cell receptor (beta chain) was sequenced for a study of blood T cell repertoires in COVID-19. Overall study: From the United States, Italy and Spain came samples of acute and convalescent COVID-19.

Study members were between roughly 18 and 100 years old and lived in roughly 24 US regions. Germline V gene data show CDR1 as SQVTM and CDR2 as ANQGSEA. This CDR3 contains 13 residues. V lost 7 bases to trimming and J lost 4 bases, with 16 bases between them. Sequencing was performed with immunoSEQ multiplex PCR; in TCRdb, only in-frame clones are kept and a portion is missing. The sample carries roughly 190,000 clones, 80% to 90% recorded once. Only a few counts were recorded for this clone. The sample taken for sequencing was PBMCs or T cells enriched from blood (not recorded which). V gene TRBV29-1 combines with J gene TRBJ2-5, with D possibly matching TRBD2 (6 bases). This clonotype was sampled from a man aged 40-55 years who had recovered from COVID-19. CDR3 in amino acids: CSGEAGIGETQYF. The CDR3 bases are TGCAGCGGTGAGGCGGGAATTGGAGAGACCCAGTACTTC.